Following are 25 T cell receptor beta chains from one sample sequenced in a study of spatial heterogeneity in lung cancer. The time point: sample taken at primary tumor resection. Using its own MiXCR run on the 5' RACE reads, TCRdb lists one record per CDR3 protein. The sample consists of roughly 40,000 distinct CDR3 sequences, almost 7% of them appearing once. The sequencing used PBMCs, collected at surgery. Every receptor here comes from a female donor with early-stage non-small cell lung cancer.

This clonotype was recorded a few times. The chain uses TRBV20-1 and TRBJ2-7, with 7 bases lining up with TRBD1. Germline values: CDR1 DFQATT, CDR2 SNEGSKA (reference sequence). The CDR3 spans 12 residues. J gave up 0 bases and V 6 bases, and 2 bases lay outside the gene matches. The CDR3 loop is CSAGGNSYEQYF. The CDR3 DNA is TGCAGTGCAGGGGGCAACTCCTACGAGCAGTACTTC.

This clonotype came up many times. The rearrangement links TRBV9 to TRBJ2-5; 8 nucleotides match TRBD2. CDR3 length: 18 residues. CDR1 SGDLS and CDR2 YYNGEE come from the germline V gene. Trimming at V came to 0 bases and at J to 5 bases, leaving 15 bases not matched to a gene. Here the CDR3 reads CASSVDPYSGGVTETQYF. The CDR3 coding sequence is TGTGCCAGCAGCGTAGACCCCTACTCGGGGGGGGTGACGGAGACCCAGTACTTC.

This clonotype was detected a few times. CDR3 bases: TGTGCCAGCTCACCACGTGTACAGCCGTCTAACTATGGCTACACCTTC. It is translated as CASSPRVQPSNYGYTF. V usage is TRBV18 and J usage is TRBJ1-2; D unclear. V lost 1 base and J lost 0, with 12 bases in between. From germline, CDR1 is KGHSH and CDR2 LQKENI. CDR3 length equals 16 residues.

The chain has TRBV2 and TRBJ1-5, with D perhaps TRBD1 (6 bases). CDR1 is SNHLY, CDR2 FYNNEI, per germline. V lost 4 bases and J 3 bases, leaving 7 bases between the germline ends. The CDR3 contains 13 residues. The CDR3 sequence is CASSGQANQPQHF. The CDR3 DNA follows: TGTGCCAGCAGTGGACAGGCCAATCAGCCCCAGCATTTT. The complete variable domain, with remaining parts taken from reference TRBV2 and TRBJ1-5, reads EPEVTQTPSHQVTQMGQEVILRCVPISNHLYFYWYRQILGQKVEFLVSFYNNEISEKSEIFDDQFSVERPDGSNFTLKIRSTKLEDSAMYFCASSGQANQPQHFGDGTRLSIL.

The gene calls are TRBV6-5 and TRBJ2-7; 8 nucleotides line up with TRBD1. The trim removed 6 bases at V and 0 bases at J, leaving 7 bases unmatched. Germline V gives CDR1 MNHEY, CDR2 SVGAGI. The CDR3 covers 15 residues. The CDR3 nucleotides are TGTGCCAGCAGCCCCTTTACAGGGGGCTCCTACGAGCAGTACTTC. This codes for CASSPFTGGSYEQYF.

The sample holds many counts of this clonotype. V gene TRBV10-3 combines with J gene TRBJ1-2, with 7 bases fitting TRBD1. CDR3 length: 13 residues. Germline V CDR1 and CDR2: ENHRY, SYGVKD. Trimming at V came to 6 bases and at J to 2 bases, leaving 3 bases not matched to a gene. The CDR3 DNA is TGTGCCATCAGCCAGGGGGTGAACTATGGCTACACCTTC. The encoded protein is CAISQGVNYGYTF.

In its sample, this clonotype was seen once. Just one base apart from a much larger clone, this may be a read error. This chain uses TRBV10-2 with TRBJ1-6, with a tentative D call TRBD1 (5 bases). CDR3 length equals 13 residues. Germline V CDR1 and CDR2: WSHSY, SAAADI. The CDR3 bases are TGCGCCAGCAGTGAATGGGGGAATTCATCCCTCCACTTT. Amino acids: CASSEWGNSSLHF.

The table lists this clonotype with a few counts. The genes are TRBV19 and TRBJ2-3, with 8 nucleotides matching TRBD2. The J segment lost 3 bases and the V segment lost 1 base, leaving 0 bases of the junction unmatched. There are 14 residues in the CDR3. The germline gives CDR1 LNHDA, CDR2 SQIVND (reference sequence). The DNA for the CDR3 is TGTGCCAGTAGTATAGGACTAGCGACAGATACGCAGTATTTT. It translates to CASSIGLATDTQYF.

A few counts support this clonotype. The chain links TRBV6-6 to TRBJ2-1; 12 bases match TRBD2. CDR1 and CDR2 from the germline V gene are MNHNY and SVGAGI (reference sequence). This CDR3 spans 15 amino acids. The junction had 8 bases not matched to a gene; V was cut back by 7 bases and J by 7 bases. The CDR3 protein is CASTRPGTSGNEQFF. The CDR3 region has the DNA TGTGCCAGCACCAGACCGGGGACTAGCGGGAATGAGCAGTTCTTC.

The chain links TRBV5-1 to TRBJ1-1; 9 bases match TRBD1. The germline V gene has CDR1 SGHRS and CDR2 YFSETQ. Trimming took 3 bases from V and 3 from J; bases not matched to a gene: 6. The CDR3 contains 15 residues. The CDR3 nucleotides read TGCGCCAGCAGCTCTGGGGGGACAGGGTACACTGAAGCTTTCTTT. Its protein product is CASSSGGTGYTEAFF.

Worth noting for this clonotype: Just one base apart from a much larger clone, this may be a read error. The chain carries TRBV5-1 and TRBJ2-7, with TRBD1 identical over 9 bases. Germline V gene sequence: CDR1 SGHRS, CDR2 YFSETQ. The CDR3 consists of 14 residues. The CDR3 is CASSLGTGEYEQNF. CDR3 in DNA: TGCGCCAGCAGCTTGGGGACAGGGGAATACGAGCAGAACTTC.

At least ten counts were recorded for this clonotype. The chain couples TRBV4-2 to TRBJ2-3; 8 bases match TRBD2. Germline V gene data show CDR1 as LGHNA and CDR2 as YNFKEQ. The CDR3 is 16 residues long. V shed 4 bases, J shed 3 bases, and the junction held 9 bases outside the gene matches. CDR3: CASSPGGPGGTDTQYF. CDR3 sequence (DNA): TGTGCCAGCAGCCCGGGGGGGCCGGGTGGTACAGATACGCAGTATTTT.

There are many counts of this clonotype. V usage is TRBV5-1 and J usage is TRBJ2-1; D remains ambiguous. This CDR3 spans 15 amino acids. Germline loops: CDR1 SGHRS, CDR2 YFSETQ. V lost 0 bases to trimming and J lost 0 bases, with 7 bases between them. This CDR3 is CASSLVTGSYNEQFF. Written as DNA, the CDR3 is TGCGCCAGCAGCTTGGTTACCGGCTCCTACAATGAGCAGTTCTTC.

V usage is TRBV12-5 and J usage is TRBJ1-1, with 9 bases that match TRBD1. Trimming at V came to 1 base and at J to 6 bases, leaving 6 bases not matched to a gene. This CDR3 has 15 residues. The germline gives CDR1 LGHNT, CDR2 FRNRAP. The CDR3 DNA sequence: TGTGCTAGTGGTTTGGGACAGGGGGATATCGCTGAAGCTTTCTTT. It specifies CASGLGQGDIAEAFF.

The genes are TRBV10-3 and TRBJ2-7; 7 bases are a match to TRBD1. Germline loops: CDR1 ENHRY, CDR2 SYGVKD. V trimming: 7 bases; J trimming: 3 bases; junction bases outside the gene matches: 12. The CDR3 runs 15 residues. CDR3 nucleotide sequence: TGTGCCATCAAGGAAGAGGGGGCCACAATCTACGAGCAGTACTTC. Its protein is CAIKEEGATIYEQYF.

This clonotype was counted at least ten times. The CDR3 is CASSLTTDTQYF. As DNA, the CDR3 is TGTGCCAGCAGCTTGACGACAGATACGCAGTATTTT. V and J are TRBV11-2 and TRBJ2-3; D is undetermined. The CDR3 contains 12 residues. Trimming stripped 3 bases from V and 3 bases from J, with 4 bases between. The V gene's germline CDR1 is SGHAT and CDR2 FQNNGV.

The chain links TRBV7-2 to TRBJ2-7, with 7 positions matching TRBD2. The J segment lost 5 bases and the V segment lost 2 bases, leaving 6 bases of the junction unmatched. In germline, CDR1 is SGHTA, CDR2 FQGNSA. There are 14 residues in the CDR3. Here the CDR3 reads CASSLNGGLNEQYF. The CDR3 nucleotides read TGTGCCAGCAGCTTAAACGGGGGGTTGAACGAGCAGTACTTC.

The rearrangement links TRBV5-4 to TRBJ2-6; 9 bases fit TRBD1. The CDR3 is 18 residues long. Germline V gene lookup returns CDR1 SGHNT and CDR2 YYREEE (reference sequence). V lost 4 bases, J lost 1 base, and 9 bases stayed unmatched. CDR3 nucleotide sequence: TGTGCCAGCAGCCCTCGGACAGGGGCCATATCTGGGGCCAACGTCCTGACTTTC. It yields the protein CASSPRTGAISGANVLTF. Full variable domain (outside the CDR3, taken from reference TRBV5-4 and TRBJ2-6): ETGVTQSPTHLIKTRGQQVTLRCSSQSGHNTVSWYQQALGQGPQFIFQYYREEENGRGNFPPRFSGLQFPNYSSELNVNALELDDSALYLCASSPRTGAISGANVLTFGAGSRLTVL.

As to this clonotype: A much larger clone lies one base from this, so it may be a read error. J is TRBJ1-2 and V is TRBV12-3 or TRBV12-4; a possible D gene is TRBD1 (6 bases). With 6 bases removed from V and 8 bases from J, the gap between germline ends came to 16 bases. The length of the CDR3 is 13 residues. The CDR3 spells CASSSRYRDGYTF. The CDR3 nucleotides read TGTGCCAGCAGCTCCAGGTACAGGGACGGCTACACCTTC.

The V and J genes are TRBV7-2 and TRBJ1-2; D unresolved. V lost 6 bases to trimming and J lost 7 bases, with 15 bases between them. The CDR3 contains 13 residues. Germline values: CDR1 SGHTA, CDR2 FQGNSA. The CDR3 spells CASRVDSGSGYTF. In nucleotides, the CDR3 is TGTGCCAGCAGGGTAGACTCTGGGTCTGGCTACACCTTC.

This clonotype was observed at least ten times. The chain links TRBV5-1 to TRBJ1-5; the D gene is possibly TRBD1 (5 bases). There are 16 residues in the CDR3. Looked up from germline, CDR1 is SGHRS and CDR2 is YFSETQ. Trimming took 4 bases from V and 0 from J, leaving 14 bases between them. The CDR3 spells CASSTGTVDSNQPQHF. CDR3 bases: TGCGCCAGCAGCACCGGGACCGTTGATAGCAATCAGCCCCAGCATTTT.

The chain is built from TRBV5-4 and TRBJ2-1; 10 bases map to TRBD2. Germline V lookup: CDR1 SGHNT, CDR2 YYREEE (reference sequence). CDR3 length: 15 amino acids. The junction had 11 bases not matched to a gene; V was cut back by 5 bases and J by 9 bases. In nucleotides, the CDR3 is TGTGCCAGCAGTACTACTAGCGGGGCCGATATTGAGCAGTTCTTC. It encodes CASSTTSGADIEQFF.

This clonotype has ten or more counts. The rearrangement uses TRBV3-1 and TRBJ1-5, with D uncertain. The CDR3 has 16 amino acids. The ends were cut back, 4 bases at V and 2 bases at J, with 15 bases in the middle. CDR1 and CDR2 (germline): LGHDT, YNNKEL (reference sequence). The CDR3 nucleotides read TGTGCCAGCAGCCCGAGGGAACTCTTTGGCAATCAGCCCCAGCATTTT. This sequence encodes CASSPRELFGNQPQHF.

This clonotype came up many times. The CDR3 spells CASSQNRGEQYF. The DNA for the CDR3 is TGTGCCAGCAGTCAAAACAGGGGCGAGCAGTACTTC. V usage is TRBV6-5 and J usage is TRBJ2-7; 7 nucleotides match TRBD1. CDR3 length: 12 amino acids. Germline CDR1 MNHEY, CDR2 SVGAGI. Losses at the gene ends were 5 bases for V and 6 bases for J; bases not matched to a gene: 4.

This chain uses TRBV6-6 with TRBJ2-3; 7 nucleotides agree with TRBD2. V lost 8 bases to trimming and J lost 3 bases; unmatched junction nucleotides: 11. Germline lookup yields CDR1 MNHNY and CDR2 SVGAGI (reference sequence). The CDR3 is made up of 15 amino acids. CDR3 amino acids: CASARWLAETDTQYF. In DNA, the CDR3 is TGTGCCAGCGCCCGGTGGCTAGCGGAAACAGATACGCAGTATTTT.